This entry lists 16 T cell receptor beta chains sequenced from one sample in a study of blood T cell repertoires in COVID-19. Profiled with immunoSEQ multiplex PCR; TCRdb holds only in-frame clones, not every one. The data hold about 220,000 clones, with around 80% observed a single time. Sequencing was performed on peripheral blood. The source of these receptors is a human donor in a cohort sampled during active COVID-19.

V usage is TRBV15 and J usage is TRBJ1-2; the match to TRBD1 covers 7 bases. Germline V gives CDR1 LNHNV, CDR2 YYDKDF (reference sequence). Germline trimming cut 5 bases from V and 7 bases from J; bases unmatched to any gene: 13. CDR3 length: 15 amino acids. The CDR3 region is CATSPRQGQRGGYTF. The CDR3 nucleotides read TGTGCCACCAGCCCCCGACAGGGACAAAGGGGTGGCTACACCTTC.

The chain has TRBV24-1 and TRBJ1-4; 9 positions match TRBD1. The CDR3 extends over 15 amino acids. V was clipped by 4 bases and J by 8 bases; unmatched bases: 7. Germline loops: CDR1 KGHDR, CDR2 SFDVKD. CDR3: CATSETGGAVEKLFF. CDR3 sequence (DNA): TGTGCCACCAGTGAGACAGGGGGGGCAGTCGAAAAACTGTTTTTT.

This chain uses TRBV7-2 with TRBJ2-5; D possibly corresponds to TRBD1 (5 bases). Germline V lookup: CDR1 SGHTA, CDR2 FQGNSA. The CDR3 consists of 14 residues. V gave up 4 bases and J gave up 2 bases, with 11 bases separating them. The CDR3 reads CASSWAGMQETQYF. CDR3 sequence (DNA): TGTGCCAGCAGCTGGGCAGGGATGCAAGAGACCCAGTACTTC.

Written as DNA, the CDR3 is TGTGCCAGCAGAAGGGGTTCCACTGAAGCTTTCTTT. The encoded protein is CASRRGSTEAFF. The rearrangement uses TRBV7-9 and TRBJ1-1; tentative D call: TRBD1 (5 bases). This CDR3 contains 12 residues. V lost 6 bases to trimming and J lost 4 bases, with 9 bases between them. Germline CDR1 is SEHNR and CDR2 is FQNEAQ (reference sequence).

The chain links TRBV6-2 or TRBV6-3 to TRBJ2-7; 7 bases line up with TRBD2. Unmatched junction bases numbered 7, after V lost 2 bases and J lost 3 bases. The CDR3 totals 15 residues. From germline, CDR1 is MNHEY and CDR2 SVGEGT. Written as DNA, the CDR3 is TGTGCCAGCAGTTACGGGTACGGGAGGATCTACGAGCAGTACTTC. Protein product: CASSYGYGRIYEQYF.

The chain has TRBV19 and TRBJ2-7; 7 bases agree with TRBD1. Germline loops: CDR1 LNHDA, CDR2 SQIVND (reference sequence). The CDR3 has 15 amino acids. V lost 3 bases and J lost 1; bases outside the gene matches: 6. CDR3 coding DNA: TGTGCCAGTAGTATTGGCAAGACAGGGTCCTACGAGCAGTACTTC. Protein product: CASSIGKTGSYEQYF.

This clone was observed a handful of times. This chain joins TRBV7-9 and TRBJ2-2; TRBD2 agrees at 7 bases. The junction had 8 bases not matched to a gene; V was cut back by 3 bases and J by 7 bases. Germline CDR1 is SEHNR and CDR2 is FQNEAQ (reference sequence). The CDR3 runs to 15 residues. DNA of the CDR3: TGTGCCAGCAGCTTCTTGGCGGGAGCGGGCGGGGAGCTGTTTTTT. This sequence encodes CASSFLAGAGGELFF.

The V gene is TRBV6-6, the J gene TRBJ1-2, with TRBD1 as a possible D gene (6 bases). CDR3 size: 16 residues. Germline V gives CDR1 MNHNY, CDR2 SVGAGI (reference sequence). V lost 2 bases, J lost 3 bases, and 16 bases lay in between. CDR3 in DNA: TGTGCCAGCAGTTACGTAGTGGGGGGGCTCTACTATGGCTACACCTTC. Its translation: CASSYVVGGLYYGYTF.

CDR3 protein: CASSYRGNEQFF. The CDR3 coding sequence is TGTGCCAGCAGCTACCGGGGGAATGAGCAGTTCTTC. This sequence joins TRBV7-2 and TRBJ2-1; D might be TRBD2 (6 bases). Germline assignment: CDR1 SGHTA and CDR2 FQGNSA. The CDR3 totals 12 residues. The V end lost 4 bases, the J end lost 7 bases, and 8 bases lay between the germline ends.

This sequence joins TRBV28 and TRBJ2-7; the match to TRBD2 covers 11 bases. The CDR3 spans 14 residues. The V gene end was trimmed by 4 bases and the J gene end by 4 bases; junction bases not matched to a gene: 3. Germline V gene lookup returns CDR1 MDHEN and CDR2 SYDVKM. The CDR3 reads CASSSGLAGYEQYF. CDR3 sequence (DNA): TGTGCCAGCAGTTCAGGACTAGCGGGTTACGAGCAGTACTTC.

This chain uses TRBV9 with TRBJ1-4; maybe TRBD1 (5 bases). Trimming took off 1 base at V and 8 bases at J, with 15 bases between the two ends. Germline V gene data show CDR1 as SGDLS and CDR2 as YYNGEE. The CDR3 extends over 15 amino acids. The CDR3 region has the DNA TGTGCCAGCAGCGTACATCCAGGGAAGGGGGAAAAACTGTTTTTT. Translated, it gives CASSVHPGKGEKLFF.

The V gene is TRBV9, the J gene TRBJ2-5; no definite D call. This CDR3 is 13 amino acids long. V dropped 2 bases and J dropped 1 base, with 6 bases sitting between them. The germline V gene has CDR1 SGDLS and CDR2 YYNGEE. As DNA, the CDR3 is TGTGCCAGCAGCGTGCGAGGCCAAGAGACCCAGTACTTC. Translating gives CASSVRGQETQYF.

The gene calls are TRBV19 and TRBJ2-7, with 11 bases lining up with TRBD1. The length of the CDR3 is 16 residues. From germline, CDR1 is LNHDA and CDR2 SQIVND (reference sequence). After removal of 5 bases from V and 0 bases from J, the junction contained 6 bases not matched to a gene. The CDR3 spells CASSLWTGGFSYEQYF. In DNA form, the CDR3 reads TGTGCCAGTAGTCTGTGGACAGGGGGCTTCTCCTACGAGCAGTACTTC.

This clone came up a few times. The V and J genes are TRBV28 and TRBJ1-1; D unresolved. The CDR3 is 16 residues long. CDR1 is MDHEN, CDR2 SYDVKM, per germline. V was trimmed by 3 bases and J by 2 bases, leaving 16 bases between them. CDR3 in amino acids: CASSLAPLGINTEAFF. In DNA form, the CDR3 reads TGTGCCAGCAGTTTGGCCCCTCTAGGTATTAACACTGAAGCTTTCTTT.

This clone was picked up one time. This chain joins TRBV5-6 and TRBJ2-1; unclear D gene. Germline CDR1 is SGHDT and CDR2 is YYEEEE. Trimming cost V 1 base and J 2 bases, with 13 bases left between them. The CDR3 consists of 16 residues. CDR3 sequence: CASSLNPTDTYNEQFF. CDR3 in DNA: TGTGCCAGCAGCTTGAACCCCACAGATACCTACAATGAGCAGTTCTTC.

The CDR3 reads CASSLRQGAIGYTF. The CDR3 DNA reads as TGTGCCAGCAGTTTACGACAGGGGGCGATTGGCTACACCTTC. The chain couples TRBV28 to TRBJ1-2, with 10 bases matching TRBD1. This CDR3 has 14 amino acids. Germline V lookup: CDR1 MDHEN, CDR2 SYDVKM. Germline trimming cut 2 bases from V and 7 bases from J; bases unmatched to any gene: 4.